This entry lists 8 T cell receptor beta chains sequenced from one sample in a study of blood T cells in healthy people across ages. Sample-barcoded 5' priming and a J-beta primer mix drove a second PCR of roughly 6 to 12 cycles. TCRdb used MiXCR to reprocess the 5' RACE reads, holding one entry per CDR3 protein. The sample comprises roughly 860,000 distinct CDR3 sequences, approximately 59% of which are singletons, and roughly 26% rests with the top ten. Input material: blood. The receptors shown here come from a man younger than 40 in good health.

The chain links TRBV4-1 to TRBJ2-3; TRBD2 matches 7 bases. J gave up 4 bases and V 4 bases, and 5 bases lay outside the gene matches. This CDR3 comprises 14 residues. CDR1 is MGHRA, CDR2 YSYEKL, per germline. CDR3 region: CASSLTSVADTQYF. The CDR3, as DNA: TGCGCCAGCAGCCTAACTAGCGTCGCAGATACGCAGTATTTT.

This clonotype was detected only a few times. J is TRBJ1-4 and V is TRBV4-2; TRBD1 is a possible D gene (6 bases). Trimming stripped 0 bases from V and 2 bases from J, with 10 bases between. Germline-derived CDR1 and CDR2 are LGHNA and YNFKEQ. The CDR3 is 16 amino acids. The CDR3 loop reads CASSQDRDTTNEKLFF. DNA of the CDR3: TGTGCCAGCAGCCAAGATAGGGACACTACTAATGAAAAACTGTTTTTT.

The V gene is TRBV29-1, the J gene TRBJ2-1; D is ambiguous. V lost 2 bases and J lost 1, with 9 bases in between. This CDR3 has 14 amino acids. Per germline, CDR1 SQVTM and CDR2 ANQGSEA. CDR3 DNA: TGCAGCGTTGAATGGGCTCCTTCCTACAATGAGCAGTTCTTC. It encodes CSVEWAPSYNEQFF.

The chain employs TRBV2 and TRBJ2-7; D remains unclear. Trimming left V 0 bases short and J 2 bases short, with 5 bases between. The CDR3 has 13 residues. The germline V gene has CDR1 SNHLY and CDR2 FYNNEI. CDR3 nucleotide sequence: TGTGCCAGCAGTGAAGCCGAGACCTACGAGCAGTACTTC. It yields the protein CASSEAETYEQYF. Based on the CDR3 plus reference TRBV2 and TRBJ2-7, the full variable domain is EPEVTQTPSHQVTQMGQEVILRCVPISNHLYFYWYRQILGQKVEFLVSFYNNEISEKSEIFDDQFSVERPDGSNFTLKIRSTKLEDSAMYFCASSEAETYEQYFGPGTRLTVT.

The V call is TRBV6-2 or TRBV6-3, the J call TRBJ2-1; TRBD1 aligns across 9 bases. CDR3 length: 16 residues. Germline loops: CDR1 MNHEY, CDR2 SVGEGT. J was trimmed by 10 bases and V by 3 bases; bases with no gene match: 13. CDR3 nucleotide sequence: TGTGCCAGCAGTTATCCGGAGGACAGGGGAGTTAACGAGCAGTTCTTC. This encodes CASSYPEDRGVNEQFF.

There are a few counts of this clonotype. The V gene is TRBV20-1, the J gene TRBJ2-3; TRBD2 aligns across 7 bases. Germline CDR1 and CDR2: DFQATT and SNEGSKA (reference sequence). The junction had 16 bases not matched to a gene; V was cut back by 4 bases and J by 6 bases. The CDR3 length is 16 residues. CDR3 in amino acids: CSAIPSGTPIGDTQYF. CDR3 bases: TGCAGTGCTATACCCAGCGGGACTCCTATAGGGGATACGCAGTATTTT.

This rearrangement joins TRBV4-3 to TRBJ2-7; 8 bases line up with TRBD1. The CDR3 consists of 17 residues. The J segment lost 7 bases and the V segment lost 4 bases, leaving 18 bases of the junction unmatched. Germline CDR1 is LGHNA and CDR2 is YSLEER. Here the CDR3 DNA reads TGCGCCAGCAGCCCCAGCCCCGGACAGGGTGGTTTGAGGGAGCAGTACTTC. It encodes CASSPSPGQGGLREQYF.

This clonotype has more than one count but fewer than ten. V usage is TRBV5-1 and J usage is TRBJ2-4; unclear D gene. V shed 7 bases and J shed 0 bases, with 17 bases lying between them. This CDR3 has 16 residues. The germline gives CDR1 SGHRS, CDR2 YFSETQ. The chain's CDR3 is CASRAEPYLAKNIQYF. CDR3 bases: TGCGCCAGCCGAGCCGAGCCCTATTTAGCCAAAAACATTCAGTACTTC.